The 14 T cell receptor beta chains listed next were all sequenced from one sample in a study of blood T cell repertoires in COVID-19. TCRdb keeps only in-frame clones here, not all; method: immunoSEQ multiplex PCR. The sample includes about 160,000 clones, under 85% of them seen just once. The source material was peripheral blood. The source is a man in his sixties or seventies with acute or convalescent COVID-19.

This clone showed up many times. The chain has TRBV15 and TRBJ1-2, with 7 bases lining up with TRBD1. The CDR3 is made up of 16 amino acids. Germline assignment: CDR1 LNHNV and CDR2 YYDKDF (reference sequence). After removal of 0 bases from V and 4 bases from J, the junction contained 8 bases not matched to a gene. CDR3 coding DNA: TGTGCCACCAGCAGAGATCTAGCCGGGACAGCCTATGGCTACACCTTC. Translating gives CATSRDLAGTAYGYTF. The complete variable domain, with remaining parts taken from reference TRBV15 and TRBJ1-2, reads DAMVIQNPRYQVTQFGKPVTLSCSQTLNHNVMYWYQQKSSQAPKLLFHYYDKDFNNEADTPDNFQSRRPNTSFCFLDIRSPGLGDTAMYLCATSRDLAGTAYGYTFGSGTRLTVV.

The genes are TRBV7-3 and TRBJ2-7; no clear D gene. The CDR3 is 13 residues long. The V end lost 5 bases, the J end lost 3 bases, and 11 bases lay between the germline ends. Germline V gene data show CDR1 as SGHTA and CDR2 as FQGTGA. The CDR3 here is CASSRQENYEQYF. The CDR3 DNA sequence: TGTGCCAGCAGCAGGCAGGAAAACTACGAGCAGTACTTC.

This chain connects TRBV28 to TRBJ1-2; 12 bases map to TRBD1. V trimming: 6 bases; J trimming: 10 bases; junction bases outside the gene matches: 6. CDR3 length equals 13 residues. Looked up from germline, CDR1 is MDHEN and CDR2 is SYDVKM. CDR3 bases: TGTGCCAGCAGGAGTGGGACAGGGGGCTTCTACACCTTC. This translates into CASRSGTGGFYTF.

In its sample, this clone was seen a few times. This chain uses TRBV18 with TRBJ2-1, with D possibly matching TRBD1 (6 bases). The germline V gene encodes CDR1 KGHSH and CDR2 LQKENI. CDR3 size: 14 residues. V was trimmed by 5 bases and J by 5 bases, leaving 13 bases between them. CDR3 sequence: CASSGTPSDNEQFF. The CDR3, as DNA: TGTGCCAGCTCAGGGACACCAAGCGACAATGAGCAGTTCTTC.

The V call is TRBV28, the J call TRBJ1-1, with D possibly matching TRBD1 (5 bases). V shed 5 bases and J shed 2 bases, with 12 bases lying between them. The germline V gene has CDR1 MDHEN and CDR2 SYDVKM. This CDR3 region has 14 residues. CDR3 coding DNA: TGTGCCAGCAGTCGGGGGGGGAGTAACACTGAAGCTTTCTTT. This sequence encodes CASSRGGSNTEAFF.

This clone was recorded a few times. The chain employs TRBV3-1 (or the pseudogene TRBV3-2) and TRBJ2-7; 7 bases are a match to TRBD2. The CDR3 runs 15 residues. Trimming removed 1 base from V and 6 bases from J; junction bases left unmatched: 9. The germline V gene encodes CDR1 LGHDT and CDR2 YNNKEL (reference sequence). The CDR3 nucleotides are TGTGCCAGCAGCCAAGCTGGGCGGGAGTGGGGCGAGCAGTACTTC. Protein product: CASSQAGREWGEQYF.

The rearrangement links TRBV19 to TRBJ1-4; no firm D call. V dropped 7 bases and J dropped 11 bases, with 14 bases sitting between them. CDR3 length: 12 residues. Germline CDR1 is LNHDA and CDR2 is SQIVND (reference sequence). CDR3 sequence reads: CASMGSWEKLFF. The CDR3 coding sequence is TGTGCCAGTATGGGATCCTGGGAGAAACTGTTTTTT. The whole variable domain, filled in from reference TRBV19 and TRBJ1-4, reads DGGITQSPKYLFRKEGQNVTLSCEQNLNHDAMYWYRQDPGQGLRLIYYSQIVNDFQKGDIAEGYSVSREKKESFPLTVTSAQKNPTAFYLCASMGSWEKLFFGSGTQLSVL.

The chain carries TRBV2 and TRBJ2-7; 7 bases match TRBD1. Germline CDR1 is SNHLY and CDR2 is FYNNEI. The CDR3 covers 15 residues. Unmatched junction bases numbered 9, after V lost 1 base and J lost 6 bases. CDR3 nucleotide sequence: TGTGCCAGCAGTGAAGACAGGGGCGGAAGGGTCGAGCAGTACTTC. This gives the protein CASSEDRGGRVEQYF.

V gene TRBV30 combines with J gene TRBJ2-1; D is perhaps TRBD2 (5 bases). Per the germline V gene, CDR1 is GTSNPN and CDR2 is SVGIG (reference sequence). V dropped 3 bases and J dropped 9 bases, with 12 bases sitting between them. The CDR3 runs 12 residues. The CDR3 spells CAWRGEDSEQFF. DNA for the CDR3: TGTGCCTGGAGGGGTGAGGACTCTGAGCAGTTCTTC.

The genes are TRBV5-1 and TRBJ1-2; tentatively, D is TRBD1 (6 bases). Trimming shortened V by 1 base and J by 2 bases, and 12 bases separated the two germline ends. This CDR3 contains 15 residues. Germline V gives CDR1 SGHRS, CDR2 YFSETQ. CDR3 region: CASSLSLQGNYGYTF. The CDR3 coding sequence is TGCGCCAGCAGCTTGTCGCTCCAGGGGAACTATGGCTACACCTTC.

The V call is TRBV30, the J call TRBJ2-1; weak D call: TRBD2 (6 bases). Germline V gives CDR1 GTSNPN, CDR2 SVGIG (reference sequence). The CDR3 covers 13 residues. The CDR3 is CALGLAQYNEQFF. In DNA form, the CDR3 reads TGTGCTCTGGGGCTAGCGCAATACAATGAGCAGTTCTTC.

This clone was picked up one time. This sequence joins TRBV25-1 and TRBJ2-2; D uncertain. V shed 5 bases and J shed 6 bases, with 7 bases lying between them. The CDR3 is 12 residues long. Germline CDR1 reads MGHDK; CDR2 reads SYGVNS. The CDR3 reads CASSRGPGELFF. The CDR3 bases are TGTGCCAGCAGTCGAGGCCCCGGGGAGCTGTTTTTT.

This clone was detected many times. The chain employs TRBV2 and TRBJ2-1, with 7 bases lining up with TRBD2. Germline CDR1 is SNHLY and CDR2 is FYNNEI. This CDR3 has 12 amino acids. V was pared by 2 bases and J by 9 bases, with 1 base of the junction left unmatched. In nucleotides, the CDR3 is TGTGCCAGCAGTGAACGGGGGGTTGAGCAGTTCTTC. This translates into CASSERGVEQFF.

This chain joins TRBV7-6 and TRBJ2-3; 8 nucleotides line up with TRBD1. Germline CDR1 and CDR2: SGHVS and FNYEAQ. Trimming cost V 3 bases and J 3 bases; bases outside gene matches: 2. CDR3 length: 14 amino acids. For the CDR3, the DNA is TGTGCCAGCAGCTTCAGGGGGCTGACAGATACGCAGTATTTT. This translates into CASSFRGLTDTQYF. The full variable domain, completed using reference TRBV7-6 and TRBJ2-3, is GAGVSQSPRYKVTKRGQDVALRCDPISGHVSLYWYRQALGQGPEFLTYFNYEAQQDKSGLPNDRFSAERPEGSISTLTIQRTEQRDSAMYRCASSFRGLTDTQYFGPGTRLTVL.